These 3 T cell receptor beta chains originate from one sample sequenced in a study of graft-versus-host responses after intestinal transplantation. Data came from immunoSEQ multiplex PCR; TCRdb stores just in-frame clones and leaves some out. The sample yields 50,000 to 80,000 clones, over 90% seen once. Antigen specificity for these receptors is unknown. This specimen consisted of unstimulated CD8+ T cells sorted from spleen or lymph node cells, obtained before transplant. These receptor sequences come from a human donor who was the organ donor for an intestinal transplant.

V gene TRBV19 combines with J gene TRBJ1-1; unclear D gene. Germline V gene lookup returns CDR1 LNHDA and CDR2 SQIVND (reference sequence). Trimming took off 1 base at V and 4 bases at J, with 13 bases between the two ends. The CDR3 length is 15 residues. This CDR3 reads CASSIAAGYGTEAFF. CDR3 DNA: TGTGCCAGTAGTATAGCGGCGGGTTACGGCACTGAAGCTTTCTTT.

The chain combines TRBV2 with TRBJ2-1; TRBD1 agrees at 7 bases. Germline V gives CDR1 SNHLY, CDR2 FYNNEI. This CDR3 region has 15 residues. V shed 6 bases and J 4 bases; nucleotides not matched to a gene: 9. For the CDR3, the DNA is TGTGCCAGCAGCCTGGGACAGAGTACATACAATGAGCAGTTCTTC. Residues: CASSLGQSTYNEQFF.

This chain's CDR3 is CASSPGQGGYEQYF. CDR3 coding DNA: TGTGCCAGCAGCCCGGGACAGGGGGGCTACGAGCAGTACTTC. The chain recombines TRBV9 with TRBJ2-7, with 11 positions matching TRBD1. The CDR3 is 14 residues long. V shed 4 bases and J 3 bases; nucleotides not matched to a gene: 3. In germline, CDR1 is SGDLS, CDR2 YYNGEE.